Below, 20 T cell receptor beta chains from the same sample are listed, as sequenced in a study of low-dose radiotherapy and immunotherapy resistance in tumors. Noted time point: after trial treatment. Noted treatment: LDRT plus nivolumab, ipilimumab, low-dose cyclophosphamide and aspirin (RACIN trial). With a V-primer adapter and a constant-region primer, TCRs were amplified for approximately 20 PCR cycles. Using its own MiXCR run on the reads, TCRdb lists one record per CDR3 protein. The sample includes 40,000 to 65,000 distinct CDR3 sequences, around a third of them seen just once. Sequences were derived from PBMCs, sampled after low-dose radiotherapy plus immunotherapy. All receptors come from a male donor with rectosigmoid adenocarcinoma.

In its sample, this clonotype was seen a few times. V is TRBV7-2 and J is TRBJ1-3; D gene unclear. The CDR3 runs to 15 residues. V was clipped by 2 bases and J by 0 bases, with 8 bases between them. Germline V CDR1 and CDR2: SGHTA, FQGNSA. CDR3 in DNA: TGTGCCAGCAGCTTAATGTCGATCTCTGGAAACACCATATATTTT. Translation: CASSLMSISGNTIYF.

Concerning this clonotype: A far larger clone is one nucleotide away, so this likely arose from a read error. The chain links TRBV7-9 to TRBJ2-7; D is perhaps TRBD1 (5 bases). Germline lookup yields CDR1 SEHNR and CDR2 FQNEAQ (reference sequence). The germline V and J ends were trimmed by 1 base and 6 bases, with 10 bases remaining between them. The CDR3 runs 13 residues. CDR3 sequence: CASSLGQRCEQYF. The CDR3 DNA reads TGTGCCAGCAGCTTAGGACAGAGATGCGAGCAGTACTTC.

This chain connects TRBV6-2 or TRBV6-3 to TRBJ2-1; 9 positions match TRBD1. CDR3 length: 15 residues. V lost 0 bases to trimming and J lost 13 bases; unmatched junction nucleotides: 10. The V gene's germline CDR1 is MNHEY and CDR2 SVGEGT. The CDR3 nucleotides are TGTGCCAGCAGTTACTCTGGGACAGGGTCCGGTGATCAGTTCTTC. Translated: CASSYSGTGSGDQFF.

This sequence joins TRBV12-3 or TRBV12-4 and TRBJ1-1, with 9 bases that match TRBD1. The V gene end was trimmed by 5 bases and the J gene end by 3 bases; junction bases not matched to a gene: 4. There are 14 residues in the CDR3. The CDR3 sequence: CASSKQGADTEAFF. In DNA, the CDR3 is TGTGCCAGCAGTAAACAGGGGGCGGACACTGAAGCTTTCTTT.

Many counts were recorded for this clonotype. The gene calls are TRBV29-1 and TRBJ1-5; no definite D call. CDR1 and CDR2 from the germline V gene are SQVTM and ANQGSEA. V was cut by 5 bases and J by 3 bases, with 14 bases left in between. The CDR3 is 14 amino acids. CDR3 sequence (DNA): TGCAGCGTTCGGTCAGCTAGGCCCAATCAGCCCCAGCATTTT. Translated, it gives CSVRSARPNQPQHF. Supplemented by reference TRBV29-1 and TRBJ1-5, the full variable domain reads SAVISQKPSRDICQRGTSLTIQCQVDSQVTMMFWYRQQPGQSLTLIATANQGSEATYESGFVIDKFPISRPNLTFSTLTVSNMSPEDSSIYLCSVRSARPNQPQHFGDGTRLSIL.

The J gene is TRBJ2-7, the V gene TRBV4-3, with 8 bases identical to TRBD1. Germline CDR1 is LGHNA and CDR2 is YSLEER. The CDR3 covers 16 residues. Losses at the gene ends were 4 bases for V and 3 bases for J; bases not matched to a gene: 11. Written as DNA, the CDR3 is TGCGCCAGCAGCCCTAGTAGGGACAGGAGCGGCTACGAGCAGTACTTC. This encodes CASSPSRDRSGYEQYF.

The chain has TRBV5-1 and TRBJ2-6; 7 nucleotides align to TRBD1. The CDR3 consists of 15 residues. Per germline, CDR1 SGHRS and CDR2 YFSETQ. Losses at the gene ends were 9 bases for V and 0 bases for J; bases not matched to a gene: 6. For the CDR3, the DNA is TGCGCCACCTCGACAGGGCCCTCTGGGGCCAACGTCCTGACTTTC. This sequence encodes CATSTGPSGANVLTF. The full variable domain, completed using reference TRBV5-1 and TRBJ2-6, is KAGVTQTPRYLIKTRGQQVTLSCSPISGHRSVSWYQQTPGQGLQFLFEYFSETQRNKGNFPGRFSGRQFSNSRSEMNVSTLELGDSALYLCATSTGPSGANVLTFGAGSRLTVL.

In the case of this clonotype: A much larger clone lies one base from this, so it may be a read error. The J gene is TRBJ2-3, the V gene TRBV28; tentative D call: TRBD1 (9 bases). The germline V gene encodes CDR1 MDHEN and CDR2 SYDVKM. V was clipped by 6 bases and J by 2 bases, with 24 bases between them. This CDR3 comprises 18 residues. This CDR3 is CASSFRAGGQGTTDTQYF. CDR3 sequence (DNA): TGTGCCAGCAGCTTCCGCGCGGGGGGACAGGGCACCACAGATACGCAGTATTTT.

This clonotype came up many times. The CDR3 is CGAREGTNTGELFF. CDR3 in DNA: TGCGGGGCTAGGGAGGGGACGAACACCGGGGAGCTGTTTTTT. This rearrangement joins TRBV20-1 to TRBJ2-2; 7 nucleotides line up with TRBD2. This CDR3 contains 14 residues. Germline lookup yields CDR1 DFQATT and CDR2 SNEGSKA (reference sequence).

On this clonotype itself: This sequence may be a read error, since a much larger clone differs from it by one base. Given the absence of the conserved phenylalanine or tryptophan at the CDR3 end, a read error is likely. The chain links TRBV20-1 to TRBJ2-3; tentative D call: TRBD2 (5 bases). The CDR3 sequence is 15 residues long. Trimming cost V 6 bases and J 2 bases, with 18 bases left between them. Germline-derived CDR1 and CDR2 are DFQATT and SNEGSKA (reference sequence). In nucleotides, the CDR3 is TGCAGTGCGCGGCGGATCGGGGTGATCACAGATACGCAGTATTTA. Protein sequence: CSARRIGVITDTQYL.

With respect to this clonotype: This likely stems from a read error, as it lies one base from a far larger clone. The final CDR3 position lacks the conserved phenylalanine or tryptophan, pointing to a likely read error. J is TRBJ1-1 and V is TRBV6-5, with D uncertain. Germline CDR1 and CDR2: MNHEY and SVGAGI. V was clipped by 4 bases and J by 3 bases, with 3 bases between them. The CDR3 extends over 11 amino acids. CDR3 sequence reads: CASSSHTEAFY. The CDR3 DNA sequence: TGTGCCAGCAGTTCTCACACTGAAGCTTTCTAT.

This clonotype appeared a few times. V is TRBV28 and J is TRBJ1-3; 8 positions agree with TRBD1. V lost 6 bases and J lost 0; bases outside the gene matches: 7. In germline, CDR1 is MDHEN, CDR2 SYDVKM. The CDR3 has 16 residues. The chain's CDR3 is CASSQIQGGSGNTIYF. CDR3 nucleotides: TGTGCCAGCAGCCAGATACAGGGGGGCTCTGGAAACACCATATATTTT.

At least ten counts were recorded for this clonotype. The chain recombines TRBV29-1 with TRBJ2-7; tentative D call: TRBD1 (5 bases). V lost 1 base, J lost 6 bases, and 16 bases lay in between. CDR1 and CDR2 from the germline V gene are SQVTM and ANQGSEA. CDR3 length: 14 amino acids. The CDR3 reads CSVEVGLRPGEQYF. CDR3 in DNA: TGCAGCGTTGAAGTGGGGCTCCGCCCCGGCGAGCAGTACTTC.

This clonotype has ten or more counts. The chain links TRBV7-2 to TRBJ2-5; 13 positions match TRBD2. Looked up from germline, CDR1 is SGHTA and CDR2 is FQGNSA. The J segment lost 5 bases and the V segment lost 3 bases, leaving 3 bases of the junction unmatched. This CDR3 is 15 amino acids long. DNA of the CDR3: TGTGCCAGCAGCTTGGGGACTAGCGGGAAGGAGACCCAGTACTTC. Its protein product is CASSLGTSGKETQYF.

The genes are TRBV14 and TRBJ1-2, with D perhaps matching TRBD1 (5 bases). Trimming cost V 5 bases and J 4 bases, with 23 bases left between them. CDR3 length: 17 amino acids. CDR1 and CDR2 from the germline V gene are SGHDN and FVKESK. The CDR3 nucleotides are TGTGCCAGCAGCTACACGACTTATAGGGACTCGCGCTATGGCTACACCTTC. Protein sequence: CASSYTTYRDSRYGYTF.

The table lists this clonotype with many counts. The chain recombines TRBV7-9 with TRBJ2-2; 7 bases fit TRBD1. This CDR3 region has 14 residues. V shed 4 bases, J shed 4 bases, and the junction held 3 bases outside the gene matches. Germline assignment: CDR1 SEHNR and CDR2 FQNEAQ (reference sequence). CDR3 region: CASSSDRATGELFF. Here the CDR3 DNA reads TGTGCCAGCAGCTCCGACAGGGCCACCGGGGAGCTGTTTTTT.

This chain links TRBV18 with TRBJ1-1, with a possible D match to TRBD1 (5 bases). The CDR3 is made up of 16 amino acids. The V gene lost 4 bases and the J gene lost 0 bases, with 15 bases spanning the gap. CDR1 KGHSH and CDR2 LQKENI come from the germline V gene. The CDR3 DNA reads TGTGCCAGCTCACTATCGGCCCGGGGGATGAACACTGAAGCTTTCTTT. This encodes CASSLSARGMNTEAFF.

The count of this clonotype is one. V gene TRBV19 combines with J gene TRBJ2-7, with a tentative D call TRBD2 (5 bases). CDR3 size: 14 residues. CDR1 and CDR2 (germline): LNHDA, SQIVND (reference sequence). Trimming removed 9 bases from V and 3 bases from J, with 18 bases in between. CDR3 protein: CASSSRRVGYEQYF. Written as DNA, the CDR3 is TGTGCCAGCTCTTCCCGGCGGGTGGGCTACGAGCAGTACTTC.

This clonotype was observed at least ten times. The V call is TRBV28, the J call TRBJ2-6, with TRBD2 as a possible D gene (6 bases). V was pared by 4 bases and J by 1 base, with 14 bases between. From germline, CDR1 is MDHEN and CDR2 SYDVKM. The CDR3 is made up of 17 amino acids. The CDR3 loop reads CASSSPGAGSGANVLTF. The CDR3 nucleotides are TGTGCCAGCAGTTCTCCGGGAGCTGGGTCTGGGGCCAACGTCCTGACTTTC.

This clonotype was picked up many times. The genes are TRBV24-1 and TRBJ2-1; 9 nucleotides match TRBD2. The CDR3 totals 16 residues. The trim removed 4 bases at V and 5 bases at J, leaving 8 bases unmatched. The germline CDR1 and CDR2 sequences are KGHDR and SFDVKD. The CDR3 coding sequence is TGTGCCACCAGTGACCCCGCTAGCGGGAAAAACAATGAGCAGTTCTTC. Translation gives CATSDPASGKNNEQFF.